This is a list of T cell receptor beta chains from one sample in a study of blood T cell repertoires in COVID-19. The protocol was immunoSEQ multiplex PCR, while the TCRdb copy is restricted to in-frame clones and leaves out a portion. The sample contains about 70,000 clones, more than 85% of which appear only once. Sequenced sample: peripheral blood. The receptors stem from a man aged 50 to 60 with COVID-19, enrolled during active disease. Both conserved end residues are trimmed from each CDR3. A D gene is named only where the DNA matches it firmly.

d_call: TRBD2
j_call: TRBJ2-1
v_call: TRBV2
cdr3_aa: ASSEGLAVNNEQF

d_call: -
j_call: TRBJ2-5
v_call: TRBV5-1
cdr3_aa: ASSLHETQY

d_call: -
j_call: TRBJ1-5
v_call: TRBV7-2
cdr3_aa: ASSFRDNQPQH

d_call: -
j_call: TRBJ2-2
v_call: TRBV6-6
cdr3_aa: ASSPRATSSNTGELF

d_call: TRBD1
j_call: TRBJ2-2
v_call: TRBV25-1
cdr3_aa: ASSEYWAGGTGELF

d_call: TRBD2
j_call: TRBJ2-1
v_call: TRBV11-2
cdr3_aa: ASSLVAPGTSGSNEQF

d_call: -
j_call: TRBJ2-1
v_call: TRBV6-1
cdr3_aa: ASSEGRGSSHNEQF

d_call: -
j_call: TRBJ2-2
v_call: TRBV4-1
cdr3_aa: ASSQLYKINVRGFTGELF

d_call: -
j_call: TRBJ2-1
v_call: TRBV6-2/TRBV6-3
cdr3_aa: ASSYHVADNEQF

d_call: TRBD1
j_call: TRBJ1-5
v_call: TRBV24-1
cdr3_aa: ATSETGYQPQH

d_call: -
j_call: TRBJ2-3
v_call: TRBV2
cdr3_aa: ASSLGSYQGTDTQY

d_call: TRBD1
j_call: TRBJ1-4
v_call: TRBV19
cdr3_aa: ASSIPGTDNEKLF

d_call: TRBD1
j_call: TRBJ1-4
v_call: TRBV12-3/TRBV12-4
cdr3_aa: ASHDRGTEKLF

d_call: -
j_call: TRBJ2-7
v_call: TRBV28
cdr3_aa: ASSLESPYEQY

d_call: -
j_call: TRBJ1-5
v_call: TRBV6-5
cdr3_aa: ASRGRDQPQH

d_call: TRBD1
j_call: TRBJ2-1
v_call: TRBV15
cdr3_aa: ATSRDRGPIIYNEQF

d_call: -
j_call: TRBJ1-1
v_call: TRBV7-2
cdr3_aa: ASSLTRGIGNTEAF

d_call: TRBD2
j_call: TRBJ2-6
v_call: TRBV3-1/TRBV3-2
cdr3_aa: ASSFGTSGSAGANVLT

d_call: -
j_call: TRBJ2-2
v_call: TRBV19
cdr3_aa: ASSAEGGGTSGELF

d_call: -
j_call: TRBJ2-7
v_call: TRBV27
cdr3_aa: ASSLRATNYEQY

d_call: -
j_call: TRBJ2-4
v_call: TRBV5-6
cdr3_aa: ASSFSSAKNIQY

d_call: -
j_call: TRBJ1-1
v_call: TRBV7-9
cdr3_aa: ASSGGKKAF

d_call: TRBD1
j_call: TRBJ1-3
v_call: TRBV14
cdr3_aa: ASSLLGTGAGNTIY

d_call: -
j_call: TRBJ1-2
v_call: TRBV5-8
cdr3_aa: ASSFRLNYGYT

d_call: TRBD1
j_call: TRBJ2-7
v_call: TRBV6-2/TRBV6-3
cdr3_aa: ASSPGTAREQY

d_call: -
j_call: TRBJ2-4
v_call: TRBV4-2
cdr3_aa: ASSPEQGNIQY

d_call: -
j_call: TRBJ2-2
v_call: TRBV24-1
cdr3_aa: ATSDYRDTGELF